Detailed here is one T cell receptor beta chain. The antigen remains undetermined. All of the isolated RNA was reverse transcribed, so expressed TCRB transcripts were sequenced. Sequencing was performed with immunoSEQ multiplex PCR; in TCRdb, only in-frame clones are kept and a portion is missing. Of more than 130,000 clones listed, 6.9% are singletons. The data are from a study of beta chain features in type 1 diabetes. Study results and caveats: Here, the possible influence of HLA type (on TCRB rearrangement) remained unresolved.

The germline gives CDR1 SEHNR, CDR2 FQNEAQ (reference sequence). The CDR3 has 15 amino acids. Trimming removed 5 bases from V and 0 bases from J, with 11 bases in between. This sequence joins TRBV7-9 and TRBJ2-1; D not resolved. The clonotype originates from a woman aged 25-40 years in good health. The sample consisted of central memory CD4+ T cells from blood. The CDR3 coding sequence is TGTGCCAGCAGCCAAGATGGCGGCTCCTACAATGAGCAGTTCTTC. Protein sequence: CASSQDGGSYNEQFF.